A selection of T cell receptor beta chains follows, all from one sample in a study of blood T cell repertoires in COVID-19. Repertoires were generated with immunoSEQ multiplex PCR, while TCRdb's copy carries only in-frame clones and drops some. The repertoire holds about 310,000 clones, with around 87% as singletons. Sequenced: peripheral blood. The source of these receptors is a woman aged 45-59 years who had recovered from COVID-19. The conserved cysteine and the conserved F or W are not part of the CDR3 here. Fields, in order: D gene, V gene, clone size, CDR3 protein. D genes are given only for firm matches. The size entry is marked missing in some rows and otherwise reads once, few, many or a size class.

d_gene: TRBD1; v_gene: TRBV19; abundance: NA; CDR3aa: ASSPTGVVWQPQH
d_gene: TRBD2; v_gene: TRBV28; abundance: NA; CDR3aa: ASSSSYSGRLYEQY
d_gene: NA; v_gene: TRBV2; abundance: NA; CDR3aa: ASSEERSSPLH
d_gene: NA; v_gene: TRBV18; abundance: NA; CDR3aa: ASSPQTVSRYEQY
d_gene: TRBD1; v_gene: TRBV5-1; abundance: NA; CDR3aa: ASSLGQGKDTQY
d_gene: TRBD1; v_gene: TRBV2; abundance: NA; CDR3aa: ASSGGTGSVYEQY
d_gene: NA; v_gene: TRBV7-2; abundance: NA; CDR3aa: ASSLERARSPLH
d_gene: NA; v_gene: TRBV7-6; abundance: NA; CDR3aa: ASSSIAYRAGTYEQY
d_gene: NA; v_gene: TRBV18; abundance: NA; CDR3aa: ASSPRIMYGGENTEAF
d_gene: TRBD1; v_gene: TRBV7-2; abundance: NA; CDR3aa: ASSLGTGRHQPQH
d_gene: NA; v_gene: TRBV4-2; abundance: NA; CDR3aa: ASSQSSAPGLDTEAF
d_gene: TRBD2; v_gene: TRBV10-3; abundance: NA; CDR3aa: ATGEEREGYEQY
d_gene: NA; v_gene: TRBV30; abundance: once; CDR3aa: AWHRVMTGELF
d_gene: NA; v_gene: TRBV18; abundance: NA; CDR3aa: ASSPAGQPYEQY
d_gene: NA; v_gene: TRBV5-1; abundance: NA; CDR3aa: ASSADGVGSNQPQH
d_gene: NA; v_gene: TRBV7-6; abundance: NA; CDR3aa: ASSSGGEQY
d_gene: TRBD2; v_gene: TRBV7-7; abundance: NA; CDR3aa: CATSGRQETQY
d_gene: NA; v_gene: TRBV4-2; abundance: NA; CDR3aa: ASSQEPPRGSYNEQF
d_gene: TRBD1; v_gene: TRBV2; abundance: once; CDR3aa: ASSRGQGASYEQY
d_gene: TRBD2; v_gene: TRBV14; abundance: NA; CDR3aa: ASSHKLADQETQY
d_gene: TRBD1; v_gene: TRBV2; abundance: once; CDR3aa: ASRDSLLEKLF
d_gene: NA; v_gene: TRBV25-1; abundance: NA; CDR3aa: ASSDINSYEQY
d_gene: NA; v_gene: TRBV28; abundance: NA; CDR3aa: ASSLAGLSYEQY
d_gene: TRBD2; v_gene: TRBV7-2; abundance: NA; CDR3aa: ASSITASGMGTDTQY
d_gene: NA; v_gene: TRBV12-3/TRBV12-4; abundance: NA; CDR3aa: ASTIRGEYGYT
d_gene: TRBD1; v_gene: TRBV6-2/TRBV6-3; abundance: few; CDR3aa: ASSDRGIYGYT
d_gene: TRBD2; v_gene: TRBV7-2; abundance: few; CDR3aa: ASSLRSSGIVYNEQF
d_gene: TRBD1; v_gene: TRBV28; abundance: once; CDR3aa: ASRPTGEKGYT
d_gene: TRBD1; v_gene: TRBV28; abundance: NA; CDR3aa: ASSRGQGVVNSPLH
d_gene: TRBD1; v_gene: TRBV28; abundance: NA; CDR3aa: ASRRGQTNTEAF
d_gene: NA; v_gene: TRBV28; abundance: NA; CDR3aa: ASSGMTDYNSPLH
d_gene: NA; v_gene: TRBV3-1/TRBV3-2; abundance: NA; CDR3aa: ASSQSRTSYNSPLH
d_gene: NA; v_gene: TRBV6-6; abundance: NA; CDR3aa: ASKPANYGYT
d_gene: TRBD1; v_gene: TRBV6-5; abundance: NA; CDR3aa: ASNRGMGYEQY
d_gene: NA; v_gene: TRBV5-1; abundance: NA; CDR3aa: ASSPGDIPNQPQH
d_gene: NA; v_gene: TRBV3-1/TRBV3-2; abundance: once; CDR3aa: ASSPDRRTNYT
d_gene: NA; v_gene: TRBV6-6; abundance: NA; CDR3aa: ASIGQSYGYT
d_gene: TRBD1; v_gene: TRBV5-4; abundance: NA; CDR3aa: ASSLRQGVEEQY
d_gene: TRBD1; v_gene: TRBV28; abundance: NA; CDR3aa: ASRRDRVGNQPQH
d_gene: TRBD2; v_gene: TRBV5-5; abundance: NA; CDR3aa: ASSPAGLYYEQY
d_gene: NA; v_gene: TRBV6-2/TRBV6-3; abundance: NA; CDR3aa: ASSYEKGSSTDTQY
d_gene: NA; v_gene: TRBV19; abundance: NA; CDR3aa: ASSISPQGETQY
d_gene: TRBD2; v_gene: TRBV27; abundance: NA; CDR3aa: ASSLIGTSGLYEQY
d_gene: TRBD2; v_gene: TRBV5-1; abundance: NA; CDR3aa: ASSLAGGGDTQY
d_gene: NA; v_gene: TRBV29-1; abundance: NA; CDR3aa: SVWGRAVYNEQF
d_gene: NA; v_gene: TRBV5-4; abundance: NA; CDR3aa: ASSLDRGQRAYEQY
d_gene: TRBD1; v_gene: TRBV24-1; abundance: few; CDR3aa: ATSPGQGGYEQY
d_gene: NA; v_gene: TRBV5-6; abundance: NA; CDR3aa: ASSLAGDLEQY
d_gene: NA; v_gene: TRBV7-5; abundance: NA; CDR3aa: ARTIQVDGYT
d_gene: NA; v_gene: TRBV14; abundance: NA; CDR3aa: ASSQGRAGEQF
d_gene: TRBD1; v_gene: TRBV18; abundance: once; CDR3aa: ASSPADRRNSPLH
d_gene: TRBD2; v_gene: TRBV29-1; abundance: NA; CDR3aa: SVEGGGSIAYTQY
d_gene: NA; v_gene: TRBV7-2; abundance: NA; CDR3aa: ASSGGVVGLVYEQY
d_gene: TRBD1; v_gene: TRBV28; abundance: NA; CDR3aa: ASTPGDRGTDTQY
d_gene: NA; v_gene: TRBV7-9; abundance: few; CDR3aa: ASSSEGGSGANVLT
d_gene: NA; v_gene: TRBV19; abundance: NA; CDR3aa: ASSTPEGWEPQH
d_gene: NA; v_gene: TRBV5-5; abundance: NA; CDR3aa: ASSPTGTQY
d_gene: NA; v_gene: TRBV29-1; abundance: NA; CDR3aa: SVDRQSTGELF
d_gene: NA; v_gene: TRBV10-1; abundance: few; CDR3aa: ASYRQPQH